This T cell receptor (beta chain) was obtained from a study of blood T cells in healthy people across ages. Study-wide points: Because sorting was not performed, PBMCs prevented conclusive naive versus antigen-experienced comparison.

The CDR3 covers 18 residues. CDR1 MGHRA and CDR2 YSYEKL come from the germline V gene. With V trimmed by 5 bases and J by 6 bases, 20 bases remained unmatched. A second roughly 6 to 11 cycle PCR used barcoded and J-beta primers. A single record per CDR3 protein comes from TCRdb applying MiXCR to the 5' RACE reads. The sample lists about 1 million distinct CDR3 sequences; more than 35% were seen once. This clonotype was detected many times. Its target is unknown. The V call is TRBV4-1, the J call TRBJ2-5; TRBD1 agrees at 8 bases. Sample: blood. This TCR was sampled from a woman aged 60-70 years in good health. Here the CDR3 reads CASSSQLVGPTGEKTQYF. CDR3 coding DNA: TGCGCCAGCAGCTCCCAATTGGTGGGCCCGACAGGGGAAAAGACCCAGTACTTC.